This T cell receptor (beta chain) was identified in a study of metastatic and nonmetastatic thyroid tumors. Study summary: Repertoires of blood and of tissue (tumor or nodule) from malignant and benign thyroid patients were compared.

As processed by the authors: To classify distant metastasis in papillary thyroid cancer, a model was built from CDR3 differences across clinicopathological groups. TCRdb re-called clones from the PCR reads using MiXCR. These V and J calls derive from TCRdb rather than the authors' analysis. The sample lists just under 9,500 clones; roughly 31% were seen once. The CDR3 sequence is 12 residues long. With 5 bases removed from V and 4 bases from J, the gap between germline ends came to 8 bases. Germline CDR1 reads MNHEY; CDR2 reads SVGEGT. All patients were untreated before thyroid surgery. Sequencing input: adjacent normal tissue. The chain carries TRBV6-2 or TRBV6-3 and TRBJ2-5; D uncertain. The origin of this receptor is a female donor with papillary thyroid cancer or a benign thyroid nodule (not recorded which). Some clones in this sample may be carry-over from other donors' samples. The CDR3 region has the DNA TGTGCCAGCAGTCCTGCGTTAGAGACCCAGTACTTC. Its translation: CASSPALETQYF.